This T cell receptor beta chain stems from a study of cytomegalovirus exposure and HLA in healthy donors. Study-wide context: Earlier work reported 100 million or so unique TCR beta sequences from about 190 million T cells.

The CDR3 runs to 15 residues. After removal of 4 bases from V and 5 bases from J, the junction contained 11 bases not matched to a gene. The germline V gene encodes CDR1 SGDLS and CDR2 YYNGEE. PCR used 60 Vbeta primers and 13 Jbeta primers. Some clones are missing from TCRdb's copy, which holds only in-frame ones; the method was immunoSEQ multiplex PCR. The sample lists 100,000 to 150,000 clones, around 82% occurring once. All the people who gave samples were healthy bone marrow donors. The sample was PBMCs. The V and J genes are TRBV9 and TRBJ1-1; 7 nucleotides match TRBD1. The clonotype originates from a woman in her thirties or forties in good health and CMV-seropositive. The CDR3 is CASSSTTGRFTEAFF. CDR3 bases: TGTGCCAGCAGCTCTACGACAGGGAGGTTTACTGAAGCTTTCTTT. Full variable domain (missing parts from reference TRBV9 and TRBJ1-1): DSGVTQTPKHLITATGQRVTLRCSPRSGDLSVYWYQQSLDQGLQFLIQYYNGEERAKGNILERFSAQQFPDLHSELNLSSLELGDSALYFCASSSTTGRFTEAFFGQGTRLTVV.